Listed below are T cell receptor beta chains from one sample, sequenced in a study of T cells in Graves' hyperthyroidism and ophthalmopathy. TCRdb redid the calling of the multiplex PCR reads with MiXCR, one entry per CDR3 protein. The data contain 250,000 to 300,000 distinct CDR3 sequences, about an eighth of them singletons. The sequencing input was blood. These receptors were collected from a woman aged 40 to 55 with Graves' hyperthyroidism. The CDR3 runs from the conserved cysteine through the conserved F or W. Fields, in order: D gene, clone size, J gene, V gene, CDR3 protein, CDR3 DNA. A D gene is named only where the DNA matches it firmly. Where a row states a size, it is once, few, many or the class of an expanded clone; other rows omit it.

d_call: .
clone_size: many
j_call: TRBJ1-1
v_call: TRBV18
cdr3_aa: CASSARGGNTEAFF
cdr3_nt: TGTGCCAGCAGTGCAAGGGGTGGGAACACTGAAGCTTTCTTT

d_call: TRBD1
clone_size: few
j_call: TRBJ2-6
v_call: TRBV6-1
cdr3_aa: CASRGQAFSGANVLTF
cdr3_nt: TGTGCCAGCAGGGGACAGGCGTTCTCTGGGGCCAACGTCCTGACTTTC

d_call: TRBD2
clone_size: many
j_call: TRBJ2-1
v_call: TRBV19
cdr3_aa: CASSSGLAGPGSYNEQFF
cdr3_nt: TGTGCCAGTAGTTCAGGACTAGCGGGGCCCGGGTCCTACAATGAGCAGTTCTTC

d_call: TRBD1
clone_size: .
j_call: TRBJ2-3
v_call: TRBV9
cdr3_aa: CASSANTKGGGTDTQYF
cdr3_nt: TGTGCCAGCAGCGCAAACACTAAAGGGGGCGGGACAGATACGCAGTATTTT

d_call: .
clone_size: many
j_call: TRBJ2-7
v_call: TRBV27
cdr3_aa: CASSPGPNEIYYEQYF
cdr3_nt: TGTGCCAGCAGCCCCGGACCAAACGAAATCTACTACGAGCAGTACTTC

d_call: .
clone_size: .
j_call: TRBJ2-5
v_call: TRBV15
cdr3_aa: CATSRDTEATQYF
cdr3_nt: TGTGCCACCAGCAGAGATACTGAGGCGACCCAGTACTTC

d_call: .
clone_size: few
j_call: TRBJ2-1
v_call: TRBV7-9
cdr3_aa: CASSFGSSYNEQSF
cdr3_nt: TGTGCCAGCAGCTTTGGAAGCTCCTACAATGAGCAGTCCTTC

d_call: .
clone_size: many
j_call: TRBJ2-3
v_call: TRBV29-1
cdr3_aa: CSVDKGLGTDTQYF
cdr3_nt: TGCAGCGTTGATAAGGGTCTCGGCACAGATACGCAGTATTTT

d_call: TRBD1
clone_size: many
j_call: TRBJ1-1
v_call: TRBV6-1
cdr3_aa: CASSEGQGNTEAFF
cdr3_nt: TGTGCCAGCAGTGAAGGACAGGGGAACACTGAAGCTTTCTTT

d_call: .
clone_size: .
j_call: TRBJ2-4
v_call: TRBV19
cdr3_aa: CASSPGTEKNIQYF
cdr3_nt: TGTGCCAGCTCACCCGGCACGGAAAAAAACATTCAGTACTTC

d_call: TRBD1
clone_size: many
j_call: TRBJ2-3
v_call: TRBV7-9
cdr3_aa: CASSLALRGGDRGADTQYF
cdr3_nt: TGTGCCAGCAGCTTAGCCCTCAGGGGCGGGGACAGGGGCGCAGATACGCAGTATTTT

d_call: TRBD1
clone_size: few
j_call: TRBJ1-1
v_call: TRBV20-1
cdr3_aa: CSARGDRGRNTEASF
cdr3_nt: TGCAGTGCTAGAGGTGACAGGGGACGGAACACTGAAGCTTCCTTT

d_call: .
clone_size: many
j_call: TRBJ2-7
v_call: TRBV28
cdr3_aa: CASSLSAVGYEQYF
cdr3_nt: TGTGCCAGCAGTTTATCAGCCGTGGGCTACGAGCAGTACTTC

d_call: TRBD2
clone_size: .
j_call: TRBJ2-7
v_call: TRBV12-3/TRBV12-4
cdr3_aa: CASSFRTSGAYEQYF
cdr3_nt: TGTGCCAGCAGTTTCCGGACTAGCGGGGCCTACGAGCAGTACTTC

d_call: .
clone_size: many
j_call: TRBJ2-7
v_call: TRBV18
cdr3_aa: CASSPSLYEQYF
cdr3_nt: TGTGCCAGCAGTCCCTCGCTTTACGAGCAGTACTTC

d_call: TRBD1
clone_size: .
j_call: TRBJ1-4
v_call: TRBV4-1
cdr3_aa: CASSRGIGTGDEKLFF
cdr3_nt: TGCGCCAGCAGCCGGGGGATCGGGACAGGGGATGAAAAACTGTTTTTT

d_call: .
clone_size: many
j_call: TRBJ2-1
v_call: TRBV20-1
cdr3_aa: CSARSVRLIEQFF
cdr3_nt: TGCAGTGCTAGAAGTGTCCGGCTCATTGAGCAGTTCTTC

d_call: TRBD1
clone_size: .
j_call: TRBJ1-1
v_call: TRBV15
cdr3_aa: CATSRAGTGNTEAFF
cdr3_nt: TGTGCCACCAGCAGGGCCGGGACAGGCAACACTGAAGCTTTCTTT

d_call: TRBD2
clone_size: many
j_call: TRBJ2-3
v_call: TRBV29-1
cdr3_aa: CSARTSSDTQYF
cdr3_nt: TGCAGCGCTAGGACTAGTTCAGATACGCAGTATTTT

d_call: .
clone_size: many
j_call: TRBJ2-5
v_call: TRBV29-1
cdr3_aa: CSVEITGTMLGETQYF
cdr3_nt: TGCAGCGTTGAGATTACAGGGACTATGCTAGGGGAGACCCAGTACTTC

d_call: TRBD1
clone_size: many
j_call: TRBJ1-5
v_call: TRBV20-1
cdr3_aa: CSASEGTATNQPQHF
cdr3_nt: TGCAGTGCTAGTGAGGGGACAGCCACTAATCAGCCCCAGCATTTT

d_call: .
clone_size: few
j_call: TRBJ2-2
v_call: TRBV28
cdr3_aa: CASRGPRELFF
cdr3_nt: TGTGCCAGCCGGGGACCGCGGGAGCTGTTTTTT

d_call: TRBD1
clone_size: many
j_call: TRBJ2-1
v_call: TRBV5-1
cdr3_aa: CASSRDSTYNEQFF
cdr3_nt: TGCGCCAGCAGCCGGGACAGTACCTACAATGAGCAGTTCTTC

d_call: .
clone_size: many
j_call: TRBJ1-2
v_call: TRBV7-2
cdr3_aa: CASRSDDRTYGYTF
cdr3_nt: TGTGCCAGCAGGTCGGACGACCGAACTTATGGCTACACCTTC

d_call: .
clone_size: many
j_call: TRBJ2-5
v_call: TRBV2
cdr3_aa: CASMGTVGGETQYF
cdr3_nt: TGTGCCAGCATGGGGACCGTCGGGGGCGAGACCCAGTACTTC

d_call: .
clone_size: .
j_call: TRBJ2-7
v_call: TRBV19
cdr3_aa: CASSIVDHPGGEQYF
cdr3_nt: TGTGCCAGTAGTATAGTCGACCATCCGGGCGGCGAGCAGTACTTC

d_call: TRBD1
clone_size: many
j_call: TRBJ1-6
v_call: TRBV20-1
cdr3_aa: CSALTPGGKYSPLHF
cdr3_nt: TGCAGTGCGCTTACCCCAGGGGGGAAGTATTCACCCCTCCACTTT

d_call: TRBD2
clone_size: many
j_call: TRBJ2-1
v_call: TRBV10-3
cdr3_aa: CAISRLAGEEGEQFF
cdr3_nt: TGTGCCATCAGTCGACTAGCGGGAGAAGAGGGTGAGCAGTTCTTC

d_call: .
clone_size: few
j_call: TRBJ2-1
v_call: TRBV19
cdr3_aa: CASSTASYDEQFF
cdr3_nt: TGTGCCAGTAGTACAGCGAGCTACGATGAGCAGTTCTTC

d_call: TRBD1
clone_size: few
j_call: TRBJ2-7
v_call: TRBV5-1
cdr3_aa: CASSQYSGQAYEQYF
cdr3_nt: TGCGCCAGCAGCCAATACTCGGGACAGGCCTACGAGCAGTACTTC

d_call: .
clone_size: many
j_call: TRBJ1-5
v_call: TRBV20-1
cdr3_aa: CSARSSLAGDFNQPQHF
cdr3_nt: TGCAGTGCTAGGAGTAGCTTGGCAGGCGATTTCAATCAGCCCCAGCATTTT

d_call: .
clone_size: many
j_call: TRBJ2-7
v_call: TRBV3-1
cdr3_aa: CASSQEGGSYEQYF
cdr3_nt: TGTGCCAGCAGCCAAGAGGGCGGCTCCTACGAGCAGTACTTC

d_call: .
clone_size: many
j_call: TRBJ1-2
v_call: TRBV6-4
cdr3_aa: CASSPQEGPDGYTF
cdr3_nt: TGTGCCAGCAGTCCTCAGGAGGGGCCAGATGGCTACACCTTC

d_call: TRBD2
clone_size: many
j_call: TRBJ2-1
v_call: TRBV9
cdr3_aa: CASSVGPGGRFNEQFF
cdr3_nt: TGTGCCAGCAGCGTAGGGCCGGGAGGGCGGTTCAATGAGCAGTTCTTC

d_call: .
clone_size: many
j_call: TRBJ2-5
v_call: TRBV9
cdr3_aa: CASSVGSVSETQYF
cdr3_nt: TGTGCCAGCAGCGTAGGTTCAGTGTCAGAGACCCAGTACTTC

d_call: TRBD2
clone_size: .
j_call: TRBJ2-3
v_call: TRBV30
cdr3_aa: CAWSVGLAGITDTQYF
cdr3_nt: TGTGCCTGGAGTGTTGGACTAGCGGGGATCACAGATACGCAGTATTTT

d_call: .
clone_size: .
j_call: TRBJ1-2
v_call: TRBV29-1
cdr3_aa: CSVEGLGLNYGYTF
cdr3_nt: TGCAGCGTTGAAGGATTGGGACTCAACTATGGCTACACCTTC

d_call: .
clone_size: few
j_call: TRBJ2-7
v_call: TRBV28
cdr3_aa: CASGGHEQYF
cdr3_nt: TGTGCCAGCGGGGGGCACGAGCAGTACTTC

d_call: TRBD1
clone_size: many
j_call: TRBJ1-2
v_call: TRBV28
cdr3_aa: CASSRPGTGNYGYTF
cdr3_nt: TGTGCCAGCAGTCGTCCCGGGACAGGGAACTATGGCTACACCTTC

d_call: TRBD2
clone_size: .
j_call: TRBJ2-3
v_call: TRBV5-4
cdr3_aa: CASSQDPGLAAALQYF
cdr3_nt: TGTGCCAGCAGCCAAGACCCTGGACTAGCGGCAGCGTTGCAGTATTTT

d_call: TRBD2
clone_size: many
j_call: TRBJ2-3
v_call: TRBV2
cdr3_aa: CASSTLAGITDTQYF
cdr3_nt: TGTGCCAGCAGTACTCTAGCGGGGATCACAGATACGCAGTATTTT

d_call: TRBD1
clone_size: many
j_call: TRBJ2-5
v_call: TRBV7-9
cdr3_aa: CASRGGFGTQYF
cdr3_nt: TGTGCCAGCAGAGGGGGCTTCGGGACCCAGTACTTC

d_call: .
clone_size: .
j_call: TRBJ1-1
v_call: TRBV2
cdr3_aa: CANEDGRNTEAFF
cdr3_nt: TGTGCCAACGAAGACGGGAGGAACACTGAAGCTTTCTTT

d_call: .
clone_size: few
j_call: TRBJ2-1
v_call: TRBV12-3/TRBV12-4
cdr3_aa: CASSFGTLEQFF
cdr3_nt: TGTGCCAGCAGTTTCGGAACTCTCGAGCAGTTCTTC

d_call: .
clone_size: many
j_call: TRBJ1-2
v_call: TRBV27
cdr3_aa: CASGGMRGSGYTF
cdr3_nt: TGTGCCAGCGGAGGAATGAGGGGAAGTGGCTACACCTTC

d_call: .
clone_size: few
j_call: TRBJ2-2
v_call: TRBV18
cdr3_aa: CASSPQTNTGELFF
cdr3_nt: TGTGCCAGCTCACCACAGACGAACACCGGGGAGCTGTTTTTT

d_call: .
clone_size: many
j_call: TRBJ1-2
v_call: TRBV28
cdr3_aa: CASSPSGGYGYTF
cdr3_nt: TGTGCCAGCAGTCCCAGCGGCGGCTATGGCTACACCTTC

d_call: .
clone_size: .
j_call: TRBJ1-5
v_call: TRBV18
cdr3_aa: CASSPQPYSNQPQHF
cdr3_nt: TGTGCCAGCTCACCACAACCATATAGCAATCAGCCCCAGCATTTT

d_call: TRBD2
clone_size: many
j_call: TRBJ2-7
v_call: TRBV6-1
cdr3_aa: CASSYREASAYEQYF
cdr3_nt: TGTGCCAGCAGTTACCGGGAGGCTTCAGCCTACGAGCAGTACTTC

d_call: .
clone_size: many
j_call: TRBJ1-1
v_call: TRBV5-1
cdr3_aa: CASSQRDVGTEAFF
cdr3_nt: TGCGCCAGCAGCCAAAGGGACGTGGGCACTGAAGCTTTCTTT

d_call: .
clone_size: many
j_call: TRBJ1-3
v_call: TRBV6-5
cdr3_aa: CASSYDGAHSGNTIYF
cdr3_nt: TGTGCCAGCAGTTACGATGGGGCCCACTCTGGAAACACCATATATTTT

d_call: TRBD2
clone_size: many
j_call: TRBJ2-1
v_call: TRBV18
cdr3_aa: CASSPVSGAEFF
cdr3_nt: TGTGCCAGCTCACCCGTTAGCGGGGCGGAGTTCTTC

d_call: .
clone_size: .
j_call: TRBJ2-7
v_call: TRBV30
cdr3_aa: CAWRVGDSAFEQYF
cdr3_nt: TGTGCCTGGAGAGTTGGGGACTCGGCCTTTGAGCAGTACTTC

d_call: .
clone_size: many
j_call: TRBJ1-1
v_call: TRBV29-1
cdr3_aa: CSVGEYTEAFF
cdr3_nt: TGCAGCGTTGGGGAGTACACTGAAGCTTTCTTT

d_call: .
clone_size: many
j_call: TRBJ2-1
v_call: TRBV30
cdr3_aa: CAWAGYNEQFF
cdr3_nt: TGTGCCTGGGCAGGGTACAATGAGCAGTTCTTC